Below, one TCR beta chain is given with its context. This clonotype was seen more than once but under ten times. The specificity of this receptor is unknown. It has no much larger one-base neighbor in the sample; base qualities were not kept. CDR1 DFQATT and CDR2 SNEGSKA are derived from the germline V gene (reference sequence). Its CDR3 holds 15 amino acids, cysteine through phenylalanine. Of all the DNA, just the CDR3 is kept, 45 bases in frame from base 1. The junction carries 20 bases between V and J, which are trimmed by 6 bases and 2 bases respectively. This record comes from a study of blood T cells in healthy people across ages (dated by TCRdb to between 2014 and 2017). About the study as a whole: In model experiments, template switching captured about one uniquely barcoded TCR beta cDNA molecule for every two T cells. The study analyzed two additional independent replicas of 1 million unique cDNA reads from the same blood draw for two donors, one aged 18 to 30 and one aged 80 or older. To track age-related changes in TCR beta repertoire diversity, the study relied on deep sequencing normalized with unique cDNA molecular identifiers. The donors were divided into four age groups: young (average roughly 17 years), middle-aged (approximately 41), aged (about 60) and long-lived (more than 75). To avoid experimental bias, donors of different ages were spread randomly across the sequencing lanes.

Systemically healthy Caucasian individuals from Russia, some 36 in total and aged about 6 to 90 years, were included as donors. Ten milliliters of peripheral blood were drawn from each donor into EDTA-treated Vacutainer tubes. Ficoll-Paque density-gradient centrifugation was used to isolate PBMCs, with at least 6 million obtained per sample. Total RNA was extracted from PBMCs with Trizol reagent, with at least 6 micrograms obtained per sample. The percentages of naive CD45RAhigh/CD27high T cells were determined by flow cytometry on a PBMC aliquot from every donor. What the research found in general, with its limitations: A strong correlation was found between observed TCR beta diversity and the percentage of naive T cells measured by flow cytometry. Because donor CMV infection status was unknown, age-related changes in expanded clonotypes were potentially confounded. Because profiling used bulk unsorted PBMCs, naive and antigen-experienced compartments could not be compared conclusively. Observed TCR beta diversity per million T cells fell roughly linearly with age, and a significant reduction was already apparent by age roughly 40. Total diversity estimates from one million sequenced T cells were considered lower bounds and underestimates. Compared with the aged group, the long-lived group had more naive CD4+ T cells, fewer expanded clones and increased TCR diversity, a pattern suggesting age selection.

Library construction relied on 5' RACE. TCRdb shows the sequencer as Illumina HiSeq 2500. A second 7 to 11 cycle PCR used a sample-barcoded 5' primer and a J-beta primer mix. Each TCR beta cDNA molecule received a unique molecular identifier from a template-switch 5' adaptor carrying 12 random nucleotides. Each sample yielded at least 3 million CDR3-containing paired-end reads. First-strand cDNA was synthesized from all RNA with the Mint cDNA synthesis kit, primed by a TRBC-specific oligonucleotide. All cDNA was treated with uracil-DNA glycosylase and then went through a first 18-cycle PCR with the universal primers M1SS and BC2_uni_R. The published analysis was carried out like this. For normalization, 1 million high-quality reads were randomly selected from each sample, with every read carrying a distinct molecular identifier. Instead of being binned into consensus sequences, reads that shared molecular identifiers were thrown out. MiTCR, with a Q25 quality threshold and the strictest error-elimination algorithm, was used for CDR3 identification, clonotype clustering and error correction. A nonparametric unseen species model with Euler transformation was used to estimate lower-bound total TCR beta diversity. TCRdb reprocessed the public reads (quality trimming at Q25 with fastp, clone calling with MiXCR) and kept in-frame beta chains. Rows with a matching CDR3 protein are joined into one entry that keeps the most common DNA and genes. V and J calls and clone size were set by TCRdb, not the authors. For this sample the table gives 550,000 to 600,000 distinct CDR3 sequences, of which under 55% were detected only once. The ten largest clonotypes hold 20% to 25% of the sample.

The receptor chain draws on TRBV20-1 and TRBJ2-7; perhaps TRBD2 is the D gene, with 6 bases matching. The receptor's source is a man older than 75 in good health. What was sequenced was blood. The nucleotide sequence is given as TGCAGTGCACCCTCCCCTAAGGAGGGGACCTACGAGCAGTACTTC. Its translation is CSAPSPKEGTYEQYF.